These T cell receptor beta chains were read from a single sample in a study of blood T cell repertoires in COVID-19. Only in-frame clones appear in the TCRdb table, and some are missing; sequencing was by immunoSEQ multiplex PCR. The sample contains 200,000 to 300,000 clones, around 89% of which appear only once. The sample comprised peripheral blood. Receptors originate from a man in his sixties who had recovered from COVID-19. Both conserved end residues are part of each CDR3. Each record gives: J gene, clone size, D gene, V gene, CDR3 DNA, CDR3 protein. A D gene is named only where the DNA matches it firmly. For some rows the clone size is stated as once, few or many, or as a class when expanded; others skip it.

TRBJ1-6,.,.,TRBV2,TGTGCCAGCGGAAGGGGCCCCCAAGGAAATAATTCACCCCTCCACTTT,CASGRGPQGNNSPLHF
TRBJ2-1,.,TRBD2,TRBV7-3,TGTGCCAGCAGCTTAAGCCCCCTTTCGGGGGGAAATGAGCAGTTCTTC,CASSLSPLSGGNEQFF
TRBJ1-5,.,.,TRBV15,TGTGCCACCAGCAGAGACAGGTACAATCAGCCCCAGCATTTT,CATSRDRYNQPQHF
TRBJ1-2,.,TRBD1,TRBV12-5,TGTGCTAGTGGTTTGATTACAGGGGGCGGGGGCTACACCTTC,CASGLITGGGGYTF
TRBJ2-4,.,.,TRBV5-6,TGTGCCAGCAGCTTGGAAGGGGTAGCCAAAAACATTCAGTACTTC,CASSLEGVAKNIQYF
TRBJ1-3,.,.,TRBV12-3/TRBV12-4,TGTGCCAGCAGTTTAGGCGTTGGAAACACCATATATTTT,CASSLGVGNTIYF
TRBJ2-1,.,.,TRBV5-6,TGTGCCAGCAGCCGGACTAGAGGGGGTGAGCAGTTCTTC,CASSRTRGGEQFF
TRBJ1-1,.,TRBD1,TRBV6-5,TGTGCCAGCAGCCACACCGGGACAGCGAACACTGAAGCTTTCTTT,CASSHTGTANTEAFF
TRBJ2-2,once,TRBD2,TRBV18,TGTGCCAGCTCACCGCGGGGGGTGGACACCGGGGAGCTGTTTTTT,CASSPRGVDTGELFF
TRBJ1-6,.,.,TRBV15,TGTGCCACCAGCAGAGATCACAGTAATTCACCCCTCCACTTT,CATSRDHSNSPLHF
TRBJ2-1,.,TRBD2,TRBV7-7,TGTGCTAGCAGCCCGGGACTAGTGGATTACAATGAGCAGTTCTTC,CASSPGLVDYNEQFF
TRBJ2-7,.,.,TRBV6-5,TGTGCCAGCAGTTACTCGAGGGGGTACGAGCAGTACTTC,CASSYSRGYEQYF
TRBJ2-5,.,TRBD2,TRBV4-2,TGTGCCAGCAGCCCCTACGGACTAGCTCAAGAGACCCAGTACTTC,CASSPYGLAQETQYF
TRBJ1-4,.,.,TRBV4-2,TGTGCCAGCAGCCAAGGGGAGGCAGATAATGAAAAACTGTTTTTT,CASSQGEADNEKLFF
TRBJ2-3,once,.,TRBV7-3,TGTGCCAGCAGCTTGCTGGGGGCCCTTACAGATACGCAGTATTTT,CASSLLGALTDTQYF
TRBJ2-1,.,TRBD2,TRBV27,TGTGCCAGCAGGATTAATAGCGGGGGGACCCCCAATGAGCAGTTCTTC,CASRINSGGTPNEQFF
TRBJ2-7,.,TRBD2,TRBV4-2,TGTGCCAGCAGCCAAGGGAGGGGCGGGGGGTACGAGCAGTACTTC,CASSQGRGGGYEQYF
TRBJ2-7,.,TRBD2,TRBV7-2,TGTGCCAGCAGCACCCCAAGAGGGACTAACCTACGAGAGCAGTACTTC,CASSTPRGTNLREQYF
TRBJ2-7,.,TRBD1,TRBV4-2,TGTGCCAGCAGCCAAGATCTGACAGGGTCCTACGAGCAGTACTTC,CASSQDLTGSYEQYF
TRBJ2-1,.,.,TRBV5-1,TGCGCCAGCAAGGTAGGGAGCTCCTACAATGAGCAGTTCTTC,CASKVGSSYNEQFF
TRBJ2-7,.,.,TRBV4-2,TGTGCCAGCAGCCAAGAGAGTTCTCCCTCCTACGAGCAGTACTTC,CASSQESSPSYEQYF
TRBJ1-5,.,.,TRBV21-1,TGTGCCAGCAGGGCCCATCAGCCCCAGCATTTT,CASRAHQPQHF
TRBJ2-3,once,.,TRBV9,TGTGCCAGCAGCGTAGGATCCCTAAACACAGATACGCAGTATTTT,CASSVGSLNTDTQYF
TRBJ2-2,.,TRBD2,TRBV5-1,TGCGCCAGCTCCCGGACTAGCGGGTTGGGCGGGGAGCTGTTTTTT,CASSRTSGLGGELFF
TRBJ2-5,.,TRBD2,TRBV7-2,TGTGCCAGCAGCCGCTCCGGGGGGGCCGGGGAGACCCAGTACTTC,CASSRSGGAGETQYF
TRBJ2-3,.,TRBD1,TRBV28,TGTGCCAGCATCTGGGGGGGACAGGGGTCAGATACGCAGTATTTT,CASIWGGQGSDTQYF
TRBJ1-1,.,.,TRBV27,TGTGCCAGCAGTTTAGGGCAGATGAACACTGAAGCTTTCTTT,CASSLGQMNTEAFF